A single T cell receptor (beta chain) is shown here with its context. The data were obtained in a study of blood T cell repertoires in COVID-19. In the study overall: The analysed material was cDNA or gDNA that came from T cells, B-cell-depleted T cells, or PBMCs.

V was clipped by 7 bases and J by 5 bases, with 8 bases between them. CDR1 and CDR2 from the germline V gene are MDHEN and SYDVKM. The CDR3 has 12 amino acids. In the source study's methods: Amplification from reference gene primers served as the basis for estimated nucleated cell counts. Assay used: immunoSEQ multiplex PCR; TCRdb lists only in-frame clones, some missing. The DNA gave D and trimming, while V, J and clone size come from that table. This table holds tens of thousands of clones, more than 75% found once. Sequenced: peripheral blood. This chain joins TRBV28 and TRBJ1-4; tentative D call: TRBD1 (5 bases). The receptor was derived from a man over 45 with active COVID-19. The chain's CDR3 is CASTRVNEKLFF. CDR3 in DNA: TGTGCCAGCACCAGGGTAAATGAAAAACTGTTTTTT.